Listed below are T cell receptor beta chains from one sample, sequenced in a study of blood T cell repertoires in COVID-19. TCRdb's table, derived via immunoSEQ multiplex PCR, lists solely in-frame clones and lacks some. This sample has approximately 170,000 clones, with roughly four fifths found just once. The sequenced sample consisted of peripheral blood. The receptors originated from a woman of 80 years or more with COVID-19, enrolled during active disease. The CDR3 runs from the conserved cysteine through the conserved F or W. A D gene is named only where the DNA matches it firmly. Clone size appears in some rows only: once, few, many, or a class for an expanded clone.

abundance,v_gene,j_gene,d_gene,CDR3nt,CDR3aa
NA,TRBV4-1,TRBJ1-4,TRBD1,TGCGCCAGCAGCCAAGCCCCTATTGGGACAGGGGTTGAAAAACTGTTTTTT,CASSQAPIGTGVEKLFF
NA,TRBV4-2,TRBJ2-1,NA,TGTGCCAGCAGCCAAGATATCAATGAGCAGTTCTTC,CASSQDINEQFF
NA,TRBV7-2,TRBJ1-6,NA,TGTGCCAGCAGCTTAGTAGCTAGTACCTGGATTAGCGTCAACTCACCCCTCCACTTT,CASSLVASTWISVNSPLHF
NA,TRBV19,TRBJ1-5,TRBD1,TGTGCCAGTACTAACGACAGGGTCAGTAATCAGCCCCAGCATTTT,CASTNDRVSNQPQHF
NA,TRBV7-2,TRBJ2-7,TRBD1,TGTGCCAGCAGCCGGTCGACAGGGGGCTACGAGCAGTACTTC,CASSRSTGGYEQYF
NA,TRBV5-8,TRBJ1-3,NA,TGTGCCAGCAGCAGGGGCACTGGAAACACCATATATTTT,CASSRGTGNTIYF
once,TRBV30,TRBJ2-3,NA,TGTGCCTGGAGTGATCCCCCAGCGGATACGCAGTATTTT,CAWSDPPADTQYF
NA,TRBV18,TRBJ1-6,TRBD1,TGTGCCAGCTCATTACAGGGGATGGATTCACCCCTCCACTTT,CASSLQGMDSPLHF
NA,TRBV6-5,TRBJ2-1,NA,TGTGCCAGCAGTCACGACAGGGGAGGGGACAATGAGCAGTTCTTC,CASSHDRGGDNEQFF
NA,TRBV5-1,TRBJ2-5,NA,TGCGCCAGCACCCCTAGCGTATATCCAAGGGAGACCCAGTACTTC,CASTPSVYPRETQYF
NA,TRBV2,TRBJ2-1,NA,TGTGCCAGCAGAAGATCCGGAGGGGGGGATGAGCAGTTCTTC,CASRRSGGGDEQFF
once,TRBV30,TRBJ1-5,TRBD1,TGTGCCTGGAGAGAGGGACAGGGGACTCAGCCCCAGCATTTT,CAWREGQGTQPQHF